These 6 T cell receptor beta chains originate from one sample sequenced in a study of T cells after somatic rescue of genetic block. Libraries were prepared by immunoSEQ multiplex PCR; TCRdb keeps only in-frame clonotypes and omits some of them. The sample includes more than 70,000 clones, just under 90% seen only once; the top ten take roughly 1.7%. Sequenced sample: peripheral blood mononuclear cells (PBMCs). The receptors shown here come from a woman under 30.

This chain connects TRBV6-5 to TRBJ2-7; weak D call: TRBD2 (5 bases). CDR3 length: 13 amino acids. Germline assignment: CDR1 MNHEY and CDR2 SVGAGI. V was cut by 2 bases and J by 3 bases, with 8 bases left in between. CDR3 sequence reads: CASSYGRNYEQYF. As DNA, the CDR3 is TGTGCCAGCAGTTACGGGAGAAACTACGAGCAGTACTTC.

This rearrangement joins TRBV5-4 to TRBJ2-1; no firm D call. Trimming removed 1 base from V and 2 bases from J, with 10 bases in between. CDR3 length: 15 residues. The germline gives CDR1 SGHNT, CDR2 YYREEE (reference sequence). The DNA for the CDR3 is TGTGCCAGCAGCTTGTCTGGCGACCCCTACAATGAGCAGTTCTTC. Protein: CASSLSGDPYNEQFF.

The CDR3 loop reads CASSFRVMNTEAFF. CDR3 DNA sequence: TGTGCCAGCAGTTTTAGGGTCATGAACACTGAAGCTTTCTTT. The chain combines TRBV28 with TRBJ1-1; D gene unclear. Germline lookup yields CDR1 MDHEN and CDR2 SYDVKM. The length of the CDR3 is 14 residues. The V end lost 3 bases, the J end lost 0 bases, and 8 bases lay between the germline ends.

The chain employs TRBV30 and TRBJ2-2, with D maybe TRBD2 (6 bases). Germline assignment: CDR1 GTSNPN and CDR2 SVGIG (reference sequence). Deletions cut 4 bases from V and 7 bases from J, with 19 bases between. The CDR3 covers 15 residues. CDR3 sequence reads: CAWTRTTRGNGELFF. The CDR3 DNA is TGTGCCTGGACTCGGACTACTAGAGGGAACGGGGAGCTGTTTTTT.

This chain joins TRBV4-3 and TRBJ2-1; unclear D gene. CDR1 and CDR2 (germline): LGHNA, YSLEER. Trimming cost V 3 bases and J 0 bases, with 9 bases left between them. The CDR3 consists of 15 residues. In DNA, the CDR3 is TGCGCCAGCAGCCACCAACAAACCTCCTACAATGAGCAGTTCTTC. The encoded protein is CASSHQQTSYNEQFF.

This CDR3 reads CALRDSADTDTQYF. CDR3 nucleotides: TGTGCCCTCCGGGATTCAGCGGACACAGATACGCAGTATTTT. The rearrangement uses TRBV11-2 and TRBJ2-3; perhaps TRBD2 as D (5 bases). The V gene lost 11 bases and the J gene lost 2 bases, with 17 bases spanning the gap. This CDR3 contains 14 residues. Per germline, CDR1 SGHAT and CDR2 FQNNGV.